The entry below gives a single T cell receptor beta chain sequence along with its context. It was with 60 Vbeta and 13 Jbeta primers that the PCR ran. The repertoire was sequenced with immunoSEQ multiplex PCR; TCRdb's copy has only in-frame clones and lacks some. The table lists some 190,000 clones, 65% to 80% of them singletons, with approximately 4.8% in the top ten. Trimming pared 7 bases from V and 5 bases from J, leaving 14 bases between. The germline gives CDR1 SQVTM, CDR2 ANQGSEA. CDR3 length equals 12 residues. While unrecorded immune exposures were likely, the donors were nominally healthy when sampled. These data belong to a study of cytomegalovirus exposure and HLA in healthy donors.

The chain is built from TRBV29-1 and TRBJ1-1; D uncertain. This TCR was sampled from a man between 25 and 39 years old in good health and CMV-seropositive. Sequenced material: PBMCs. The CDR3 DNA follows: TGCAGCGCCCGCCGCGGAGGGACTGAAGCTTTCTTT. Translating it yields CSARRGGTEAFF. Full variable domain (outside the CDR3, taken from reference TRBV29-1 and TRBJ1-1): SAVISQKPSRDICQRGTSLTIQCQVDSQVTMMFWYRQQPGQSLTLIATANQGSEATYESGFVIDKFPISRPNLTFSTLTVSNMSPEDSSIYLCSARRGGTEAFFGQGTRLTVV.